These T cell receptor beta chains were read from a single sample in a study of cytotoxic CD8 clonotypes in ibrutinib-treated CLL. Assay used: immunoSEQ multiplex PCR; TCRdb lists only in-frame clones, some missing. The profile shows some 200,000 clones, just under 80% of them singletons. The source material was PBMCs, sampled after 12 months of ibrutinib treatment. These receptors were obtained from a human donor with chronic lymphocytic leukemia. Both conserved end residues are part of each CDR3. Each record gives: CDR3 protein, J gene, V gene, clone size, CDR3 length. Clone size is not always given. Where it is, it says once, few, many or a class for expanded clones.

CDR3: CASSQGWRRGAVRNNEQFF; J: TRBJ2-1; V: TRBV4-1; size: .; length: 19
CDR3: CASSTRQGGYAGELFF; J: TRBJ2-2; V: TRBV13; size: .; length: 16
CDR3: CASSIGGQIYGYTF; J: TRBJ1-2; V: TRBV19; size: .; length: 14
CDR3: CASSRPFSGTSSEQYF; J: TRBJ2-7; V: TRBV7-9; size: few; length: 16
CDR3: CASSQGSNQPQHF; J: TRBJ1-5; V: TRBV19; size: .; length: 13
CDR3: CASSPPALSAYGYTF; J: TRBJ1-2; V: TRBV7-9; size: .; length: 15
CDR3: CASSHGTGGTGLHF; J: TRBJ1-6; V: TRBV4-1; size: many; length: 14
CDR3: CASSPPGADEQFF; J: TRBJ2-1; V: TRBV18; size: .; length: 13
CDR3: CASSALSGANVLTF; J: TRBJ2-6; V: TRBV2; size: .; length: 14
CDR3: CASKTGEAFF; J: TRBJ1-1; V: TRBV7-3; size: .; length: 10
CDR3: CASSSWSSGNTIYF; J: TRBJ1-3; V: TRBV19; size: once; length: 14
CDR3: CASSLEAAPPMNTEAFF; J: TRBJ1-1; V: TRBV11-2; size: .; length: 17
CDR3: CASIQGQNNEKLFF; J: TRBJ1-4; V: TRBV6-1; size: .; length: 14
CDR3: CASSSLFRGPENIQYF; J: TRBJ2-4; V: TRBV5-1; size: .; length: 16
CDR3: CAWSLTLNTEAFF; J: TRBJ1-1; V: TRBV30; size: .; length: 13
CDR3: CASRLTGYEQYF; J: TRBJ2-7; V: TRBV28; size: .; length: 12
CDR3: CASSGRSYTGELFF; J: TRBJ2-2; V: TRBV9; size: .; length: 14
CDR3: CATGGTGREQYF; J: TRBJ2-7; V: TRBV15; size: .; length: 12
CDR3: CASSPDRAGANVLTF; J: TRBJ2-6; V: TRBV19; size: .; length: 15
CDR3: CASSFQGPTDTQYF; J: TRBJ2-3; V: TRBV11-2; size: .; length: 14
CDR3: CASSYRDSHEQYF; J: TRBJ2-7; V: TRBV6-6; size: .; length: 13
CDR3: CAWRPGLRGSYEQYF; J: TRBJ2-7; V: TRBV30; size: .; length: 15
CDR3: CSGNAGTYGYTF; J: TRBJ1-2; V: TRBV29-1; size: .; length: 12
CDR3: CASNPRRNEQYF; J: TRBJ2-7; V: TRBV6-1; size: .; length: 12
CDR3: CASSRTTDTQYF; J: TRBJ2-3; V: TRBV5-6; size: .; length: 12
CDR3: CATSPAGTTYEQYF; J: TRBJ2-7; V: TRBV28; size: .; length: 14
CDR3: CASLKTRNTGELFF; J: TRBJ2-2; V: TRBV19; size: .; length: 14
CDR3: CSVGEEARRGYTF; J: TRBJ1-2; V: TRBV29-1; size: .; length: 13
CDR3: CASSFVPTGRSGNTIYF; J: TRBJ1-3; V: TRBV7-9; size: .; length: 17
CDR3: CSALGNEQFF; J: TRBJ2-1; V: TRBV20-1; size: .; length: 10
CDR3: CASSAGGASGGTYEQYF; J: TRBJ2-7; V: TRBV9; size: .; length: 17
CDR3: CASSWGYGTASNQPQHF; J: TRBJ1-5; V: TRBV5-5; size: few; length: 17
CDR3: CAIRDRLDTQYF; J: TRBJ2-3; V: TRBV10-3; size: .; length: 12
CDR3: CASSFSGVGAIYGYTF; J: TRBJ1-2; V: TRBV28; size: .; length: 16
CDR3: CASRRMQGGDYNEQFF; J: TRBJ2-1; V: TRBV11-2; size: .; length: 16
CDR3: CASSTTDTQYF; J: TRBJ2-3; V: TRBV5-1; size: .; length: 11
CDR3: CASRRQESPYNEQFF; J: TRBJ2-1; V: TRBV6-5; size: .; length: 15
CDR3: CASSLVGSGDTQYF; J: TRBJ2-3; V: TRBV5-1; size: .; length: 14
CDR3: CAAGERTVSYEQYF; J: TRBJ2-7; V: TRBV7-9; size: .; length: 14
CDR3: CASSSPTWYSNEQFF; J: TRBJ2-1; V: TRBV27; size: .; length: 15
CDR3: CASSLGRGKYNSPLHF; J: TRBJ1-6; V: TRBV5-1; size: .; length: 16
CDR3: CASSVQGSGNTIYF; J: TRBJ1-3; V: TRBV5-1; size: .; length: 14
CDR3: CASSRQGANTEAFF; J: TRBJ1-1; V: TRBV18; size: .; length: 14
CDR3: CASSRESDGNQPQHF; J: TRBJ1-5; V: TRBV2; size: .; length: 15
CDR3: CASKPQGGGNTEAFF; J: TRBJ1-1; V: TRBV6-5; size: .; length: 15
CDR3: CASSLVVAGELFF; J: TRBJ2-2; V: TRBV5-4; size: .; length: 13
CDR3: CASSPRTHPGEQYF; J: TRBJ2-7; V: TRBV11-2; size: .; length: 14
CDR3: CASSFGIAYEQYF; J: TRBJ2-7; V: TRBV28; size: few; length: 13